This T cell receptor (beta chain) comes out of a study of blood T cell repertoires in COVID-19. Study background: T cells, B-cell-depleted T cells, or PBMCs supplied cDNA or gDNA.

This CDR3 is 16 amino acids long. The J segment lost 7 bases and the V segment lost 0 bases, leaving 9 bases of the junction unmatched. Germline V CDR1 and CDR2: MNHEY, SVGAGI. Adults between roughly 18 and 90 years of age took part from about two dozen US areas. Cohort placement rested on clinical history that participants reported themselves. Two negative PCRs, clearance, or symptom resolution were required of recovered Cohort 3 donors. The assay was immunoSEQ multiplex PCR, and TCRdb's table has in-frame clones only and misses some. The sample lists about 170,000 clones; more than 75% were seen once.

This clonotype was obtained from a woman in her forties or fifties who had recovered from COVID-19. Sequences were obtained from PBMCs or T cells enriched from blood (not recorded which). The rearrangement links TRBV6-5 to TRBJ1-2; 9 nucleotides agree with TRBD1. CDR3: CASSYSGDRERSGYTF. CDR3 bases: TGTGCCAGCAGTTACTCGGGGGACAGGGAGCGAAGTGGCTACACCTTC.